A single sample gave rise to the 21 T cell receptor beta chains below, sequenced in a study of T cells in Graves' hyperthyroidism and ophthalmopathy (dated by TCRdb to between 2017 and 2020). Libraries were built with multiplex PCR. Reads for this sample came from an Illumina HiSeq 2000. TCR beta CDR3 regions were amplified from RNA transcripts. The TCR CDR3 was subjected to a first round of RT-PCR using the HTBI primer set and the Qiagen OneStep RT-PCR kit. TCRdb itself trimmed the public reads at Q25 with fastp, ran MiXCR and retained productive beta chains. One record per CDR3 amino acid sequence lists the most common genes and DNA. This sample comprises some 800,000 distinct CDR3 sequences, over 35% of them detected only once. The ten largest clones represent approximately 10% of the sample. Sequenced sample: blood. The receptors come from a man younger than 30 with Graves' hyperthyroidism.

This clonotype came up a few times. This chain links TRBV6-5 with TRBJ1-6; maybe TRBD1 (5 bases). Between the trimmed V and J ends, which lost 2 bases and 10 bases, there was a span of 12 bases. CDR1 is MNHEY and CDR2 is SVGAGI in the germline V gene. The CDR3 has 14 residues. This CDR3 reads CASSYGGIESPLHF. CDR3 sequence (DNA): TGTGCCAGCAGTTACGGGGGGATTGAGTCACCCCTCCACTTT.

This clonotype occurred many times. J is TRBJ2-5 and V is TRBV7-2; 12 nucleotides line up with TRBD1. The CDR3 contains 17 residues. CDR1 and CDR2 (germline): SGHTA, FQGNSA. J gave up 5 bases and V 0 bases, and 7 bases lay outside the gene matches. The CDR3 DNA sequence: TGTGCCAGCAGCTTAGCGAGGGGGACAGGGGGCGGGGAGACCCAGTACTTC. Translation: CASSLARGTGGGETQYF.

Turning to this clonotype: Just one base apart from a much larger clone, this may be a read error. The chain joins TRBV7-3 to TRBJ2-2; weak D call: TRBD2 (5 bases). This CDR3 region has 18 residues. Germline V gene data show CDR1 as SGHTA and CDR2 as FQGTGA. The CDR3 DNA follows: TGTGCCACCAGTGATCCCCGTCATGGCCAGGCGAACACCGGGGAGCCGTTTTTT. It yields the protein CATSDPRHGQANTGEPFF.

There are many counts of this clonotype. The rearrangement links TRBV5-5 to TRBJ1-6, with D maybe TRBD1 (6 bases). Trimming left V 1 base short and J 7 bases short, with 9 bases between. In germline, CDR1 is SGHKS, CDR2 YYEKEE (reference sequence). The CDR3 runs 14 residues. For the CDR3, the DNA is TGTGCCAGCAGCTTGTTCCAGGGGAATTCACCCCTCCACTTT. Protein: CASSLFQGNSPLHF.

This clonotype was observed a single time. CDR3 in amino acids: CASSPPGQGRTF. The DNA of the CDR3 is TGTGCCAGCAGCCCTCCTGGACAGGGAAGGACTTTC. The genes are TRBV7-6 and TRBJ2-6; TRBD1 matches 8 bases. The germline CDR1 and CDR2 sequences are SGHVS and FNYEAQ. The CDR3 loop spans 12 amino acids. J lost 18 bases, V lost 5 bases, and 9 bases had no gene match.

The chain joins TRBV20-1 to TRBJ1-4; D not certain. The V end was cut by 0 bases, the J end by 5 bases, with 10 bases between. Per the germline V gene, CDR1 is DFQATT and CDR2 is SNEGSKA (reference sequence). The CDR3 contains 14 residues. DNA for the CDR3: TGCAGTGCTAGAGACCCTAGGGCGAATGAAAAACTGTTTTTT. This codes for CSARDPRANEKLFF.

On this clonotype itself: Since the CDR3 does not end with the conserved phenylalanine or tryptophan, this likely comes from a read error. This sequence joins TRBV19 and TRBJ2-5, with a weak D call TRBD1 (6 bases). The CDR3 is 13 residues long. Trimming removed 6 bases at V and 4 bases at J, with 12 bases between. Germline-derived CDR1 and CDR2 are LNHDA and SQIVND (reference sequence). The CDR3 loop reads CASSPTGGETQYL. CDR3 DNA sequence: TGTGCCAGTAGCCCGACAGGCGGAGAGACCCAGTACTTG.

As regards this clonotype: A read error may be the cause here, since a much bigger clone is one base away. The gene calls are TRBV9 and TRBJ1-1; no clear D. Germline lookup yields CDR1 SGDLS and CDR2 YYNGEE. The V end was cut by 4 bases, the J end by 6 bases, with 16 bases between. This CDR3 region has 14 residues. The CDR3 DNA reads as TGTGCCAGCAGCCTCCCCAGAAGTTTCCCTGAAGCTTTCTTT. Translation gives CASSLPRSFPEAFF. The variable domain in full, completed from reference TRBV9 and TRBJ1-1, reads DSGVTQTPKHLITATGQRVTLRCSPRSGDLSVYWYQQSLDQGLQFLIQYYNGEERAKGNILERFSAQQFPDLHSELNLSSLELGDSALYFCASSLPRSFPEAFFGQGTRLTVV.

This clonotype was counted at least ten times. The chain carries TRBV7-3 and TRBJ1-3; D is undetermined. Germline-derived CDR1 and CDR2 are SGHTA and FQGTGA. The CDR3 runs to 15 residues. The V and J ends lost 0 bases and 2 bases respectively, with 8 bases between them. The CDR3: CASSLTGRAGNTIYF. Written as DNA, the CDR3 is TGTGCCAGCAGCTTAACCGGGCGGGCTGGAAACACCATATATTTT.

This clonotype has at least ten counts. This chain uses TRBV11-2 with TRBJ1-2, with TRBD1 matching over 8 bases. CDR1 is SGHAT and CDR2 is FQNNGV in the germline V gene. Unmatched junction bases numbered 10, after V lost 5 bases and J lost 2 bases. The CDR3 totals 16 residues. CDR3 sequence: CASSPLTGEANYGYTF. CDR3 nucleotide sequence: TGTGCCAGCAGCCCGCTGACAGGGGAGGCGAACTATGGCTACACCTTC.

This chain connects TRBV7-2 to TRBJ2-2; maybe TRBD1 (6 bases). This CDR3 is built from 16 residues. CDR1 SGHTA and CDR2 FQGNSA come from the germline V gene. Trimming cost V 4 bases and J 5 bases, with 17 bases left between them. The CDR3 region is CASSSQGKARTGELFF. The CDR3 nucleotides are TGTGCCAGCAGCTCTCAGGGGAAGGCGAGGACCGGGGAGCTGTTTTTT. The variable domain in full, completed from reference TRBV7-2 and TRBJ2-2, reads GAGVSQSPSNKVTEKGKDVELRCDPISGHTALYWYRQSLGQGLEFLIYFQGNSAPDKSGLPSDRFSAERTGGSVSTLTIQRTQQEDSAVYLCASSSQGKARTGELFFGEGSRLTVL.

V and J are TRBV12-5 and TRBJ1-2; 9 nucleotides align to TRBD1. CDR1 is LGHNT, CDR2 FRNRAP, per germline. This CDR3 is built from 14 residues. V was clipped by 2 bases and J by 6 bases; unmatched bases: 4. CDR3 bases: TGTGCTAGTGGTTTGACAGGGGGCTCGGATGGCTACACCTTC. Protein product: CASGLTGGSDGYTF.

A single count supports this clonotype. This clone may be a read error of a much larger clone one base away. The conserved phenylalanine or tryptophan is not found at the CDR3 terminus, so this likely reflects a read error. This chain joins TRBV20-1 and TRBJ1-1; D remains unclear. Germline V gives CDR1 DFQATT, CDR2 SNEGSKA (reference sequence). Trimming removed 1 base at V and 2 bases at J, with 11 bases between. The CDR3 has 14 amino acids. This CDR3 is CSARVGAYNTEAFL. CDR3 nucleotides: TGCAGTGCTAGAGTCGGAGCCTATAACACTGAAGCTTTCCTT.

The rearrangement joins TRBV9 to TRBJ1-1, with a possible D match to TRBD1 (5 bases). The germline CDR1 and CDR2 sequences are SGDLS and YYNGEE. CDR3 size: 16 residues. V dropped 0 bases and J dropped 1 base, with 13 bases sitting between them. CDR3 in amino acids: CASSVAGRPKNTEAFF. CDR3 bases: TGTGCCAGCAGCGTAGCGGGACGGCCAAAGAACACTGAAGCTTTCTTT.

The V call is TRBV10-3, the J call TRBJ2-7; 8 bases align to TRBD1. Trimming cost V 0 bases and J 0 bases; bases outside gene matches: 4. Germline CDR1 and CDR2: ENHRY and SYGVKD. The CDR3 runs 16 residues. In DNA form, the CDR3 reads TGTGCCATCAGTGAGTCCGGACAGGGAAGCTCCTACGAGCAGTACTTC. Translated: CAISESGQGSSYEQYF.

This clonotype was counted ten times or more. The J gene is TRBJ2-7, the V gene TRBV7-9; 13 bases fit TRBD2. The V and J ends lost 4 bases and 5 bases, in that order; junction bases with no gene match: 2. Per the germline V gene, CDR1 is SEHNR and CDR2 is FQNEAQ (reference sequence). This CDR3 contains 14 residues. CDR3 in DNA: TGTGCCAGCAGCTATGGACTAGCGGGAGACGAGCAGTACTTC. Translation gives CASSYGLAGDEQYF.

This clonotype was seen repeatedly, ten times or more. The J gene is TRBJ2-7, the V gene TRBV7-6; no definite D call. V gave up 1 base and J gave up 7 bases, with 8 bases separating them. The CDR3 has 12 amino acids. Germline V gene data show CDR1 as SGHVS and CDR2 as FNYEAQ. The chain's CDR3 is CASSLVAKEQYF. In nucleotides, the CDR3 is TGTGCCAGCAGCTTAGTGGCGAAGGAGCAGTACTTC.

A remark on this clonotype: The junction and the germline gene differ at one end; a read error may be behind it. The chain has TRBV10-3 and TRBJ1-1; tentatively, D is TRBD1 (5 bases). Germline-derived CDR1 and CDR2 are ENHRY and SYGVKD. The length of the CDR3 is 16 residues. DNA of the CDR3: TGTGCCAGCAGTGATTTACGACGGGGCGAGAACACTGAAGCTTTCTTT. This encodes CASSDLRRGENTEAFF.

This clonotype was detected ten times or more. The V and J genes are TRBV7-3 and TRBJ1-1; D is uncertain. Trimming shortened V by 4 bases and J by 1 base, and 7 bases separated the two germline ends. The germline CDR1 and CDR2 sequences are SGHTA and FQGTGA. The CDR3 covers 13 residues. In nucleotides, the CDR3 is TGTGCCAGCAGCTATCACCAGAACACTGAAGCTTTCTTT. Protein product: CASSYHQNTEAFF.

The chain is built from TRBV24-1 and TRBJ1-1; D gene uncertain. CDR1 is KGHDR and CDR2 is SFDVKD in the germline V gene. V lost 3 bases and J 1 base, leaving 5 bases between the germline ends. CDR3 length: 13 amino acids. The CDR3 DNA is TGTGCCACCAGTGATGGTGGGAACACTGAAGCTTTCTTT. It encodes CATSDGGNTEAFF.

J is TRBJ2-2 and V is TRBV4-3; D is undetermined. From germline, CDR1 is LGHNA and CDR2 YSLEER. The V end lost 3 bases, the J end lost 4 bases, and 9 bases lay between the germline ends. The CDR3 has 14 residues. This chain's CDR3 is CASSQESPTGELFF. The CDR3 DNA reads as TGCGCCAGCAGCCAGGAATCACCCACCGGGGAGCTGTTTTTT.